This T cell receptor (beta chain) originates from a study of OX40 agonist ivuxolimab in advanced cancers. Study-level information: Ivuxolimab, an antibody acting as an agonist of OX40 (CD134), was used to treat patients.

Trimming stripped 3 bases from V and 0 bases from J, with 9 bases between. The germline gives CDR1 KGHSH, CDR2 LQKENI. This CDR3 is built from 14 residues. Data came from immunoSEQ multiplex PCR; TCRdb stores just in-frame clones and leaves some out. Of 75,000 to 95,000 clones detected, roughly 90% appear once; the ten largest clones hold approximately 0.56%. The chain uses TRBV18 and TRBJ2-7; TRBD2 is a possible D gene (6 bases). Specimen: CD4+ or CD8+ T cells sorted from blood, collected in a trial of the OX40 agonist ivuxolimab. The origin of this receptor is an adult with an advanced solid tumor such as melanoma, head and neck, liver or kidney cancer. The chain's CDR3 is CASSPPSDSYEQYF. The CDR3 region has the DNA TGTGCCAGCTCACCCCCTAGCGACTCCTACGAGCAGTACTTC. Using reference TRBV18 and TRBJ2-7 for the parts outside the CDR3, the full variable domain is NAGVMQNPRHLVRRRGQEARLRCSPMKGHSHVYWYRQLPEEGLKFMVYLQKENIIDESGMPKERFSAEFPKEGPSILRIQQVVRGDSAAYFCASSPPSDSYEQYFGPGTRLTVT.